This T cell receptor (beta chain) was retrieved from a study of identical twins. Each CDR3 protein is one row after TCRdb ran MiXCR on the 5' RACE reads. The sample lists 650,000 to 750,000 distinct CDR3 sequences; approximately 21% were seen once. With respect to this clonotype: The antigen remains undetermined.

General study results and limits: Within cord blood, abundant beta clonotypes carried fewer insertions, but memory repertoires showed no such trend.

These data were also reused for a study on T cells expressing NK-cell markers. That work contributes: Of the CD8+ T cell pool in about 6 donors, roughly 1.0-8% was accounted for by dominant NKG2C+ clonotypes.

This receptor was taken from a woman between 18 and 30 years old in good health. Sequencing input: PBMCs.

The CDR3 sequence is CASSSIRRLDPRIEQFF. DNA for the CDR3: TGTGCCAGCAGCTCGATCCGCCGACTTGACCCCCGAATTGAGCAGTTCTTC. The chain links TRBV11-2 to TRBJ2-1, with no clear D. This CDR3 is 17 amino acids long. Germline V gene sequence: CDR1 SGHAT, CDR2 FQNNGV. V was pared by 4 bases and J by 9 bases, with 25 bases between.